A single sample is the source of the 12 T cell receptor beta chains below, sequenced in a study of breast tumors, draining lymph nodes, adjacent tissues. Axillary draining lymph nodes of breast cancer patients supplied the node samples. TCRdb itself ran the multiplex PCR reads through MiXCR, one entry per CDR3 protein. The sample shows 200,000 to 300,000 distinct CDR3 sequences, about 30% of them seen only once. Source material: axillary lymph node tissue. These TCRs come from a female donor with breast cancer. Some clones in this sample may be carry-over from other donors' samples.

This clonotype came up a few times. CDR3 residues: CASSYSMGGLSNEQFF. The CDR3 region has the DNA TGTGCCAGCAGTTACTCTATGGGAGGGCTATCGAATGAGCAGTTCTTC. J is TRBJ2-1 and V is TRBV6-2 or TRBV6-3; 7 nucleotides line up with TRBD2. Unmatched junction bases numbered 9, after V lost 0 bases and J lost 7 bases. Germline assignment: CDR1 MNHEY and CDR2 SVGEGT. This CDR3 spans 16 amino acids.

In the case of this clonotype: One end of the junction fails to match germline, which may point to a read error. J is TRBJ2-4 and V is TRBV7-2, with D tentatively TRBD2 (6 bases). This CDR3 comprises 15 residues. Germline V gene lookup returns CDR1 SGHTA and CDR2 FQGNSA. As DNA, the CDR3 is TGTGCCAGCAGCTTAGTCCGACTAGTCAAAAACATTCAGTGCTTC. It yields the protein CASSLVRLVKNIQCF.

V is TRBV27 and J is TRBJ2-3; 9 bases agree with TRBD2. V gave up 5 bases and J gave up 0 bases; unmatched junction bases: 6. Germline-derived CDR1 and CDR2 are MNHEY and SMNVEV (reference sequence). The CDR3 spans 16 residues. CDR3 loop: CASSILAGASTDTQYF. The CDR3 region has the DNA TGTGCCAGCAGTATCTTAGCGGGAGCTAGCACAGATACGCAGTATTTT.

The sample holds a few counts of this clonotype. This chain uses TRBV6-1 with TRBJ2-5, with TRBD1 matching over 7 bases. The V gene end was trimmed by 4 bases and the J gene end by 5 bases; junction bases not matched to a gene: 4. Germline V lookup: CDR1 MNHNS, CDR2 SASEGT. The CDR3 is 13 residues long. The CDR3 protein is CASSADRRETQYF. CDR3 nucleotide sequence: TGTGCCAGCAGTGCGGACAGGAGGGAGACCCAGTACTTC.

This clonotype was seen only a few times. The chain has TRBV28 and TRBJ1-4; D is unclear. V lost 1 base to trimming and J lost 11 bases, with 8 bases between them. The CDR3 is 12 amino acids. In germline, CDR1 is MDHEN, CDR2 SYDVKM. As DNA, the CDR3 is TGTGCCAGCAGTTTATTCCAGGATAAACTGTTTTTT. Amino acid sequence: CASSLFQDKLFF.

This clonotype was picked up a small number of times. V gene TRBV27 combines with J gene TRBJ2-1; 8 bases are shared with TRBD2. The CDR3 is made up of 15 amino acids. CDR1 is MNHEY and CDR2 is SMNVEV in the germline V gene (reference sequence). V shed 3 bases and J 8 bases; nucleotides not matched to a gene: 9. The CDR3 DNA reads TGTGCCAGCAGTTTCTTCGTTGGGACTAGGGATGAGCAGTTCTTC. It codes for CASSFFVGTRDEQFF.

The chain employs TRBV5-8 and TRBJ2-5; D is unclear. Germline V CDR1 and CDR2: SGHTS, YDEGEE. V was clipped by 0 bases and J by 1 base, with 10 bases between them. The CDR3 loop spans 15 amino acids. This CDR3 is CASSLDPRPQETQYF. The CDR3 DNA reads as TGTGCCAGCAGCTTGGATCCGCGGCCCCAAGAGACCCAGTACTTC.

This clonotype was seen repeatedly, ten times or more. V usage is TRBV7-8 and J usage is TRBJ2-7, with 10 bases lining up with TRBD2. Looked up from germline, CDR1 is SGHVS and CDR2 is FQNEAQ. CDR3 size: 17 residues. Losses at the gene ends were 4 bases for V and 3 bases for J; bases not matched to a gene: 12. CDR3 DNA sequence: TGTGCCAGCAGCTCCACAAGCGGGAGGGCCCTTAACTACGAGCAGTACTTC. Its translation: CASSSTSGRALNYEQYF.

This clonotype was recorded at least ten times. The rearrangement joins TRBV12-3 or TRBV12-4 to TRBJ2-3; the match to TRBD1 covers 8 bases. The J segment lost 7 bases and the V segment lost 5 bases, leaving 2 bases of the junction unmatched. The length of the CDR3 is 12 residues. CDR3 amino acids: CASSHRGNTQYF. CDR3 bases: TGTGCCAGCAGTCACAGGGGGAATACGCAGTATTTT.

This clonotype has more than one count but fewer than ten. The V gene is TRBV6-2 or TRBV6-3, the J gene TRBJ2-1; TRBD1 aligns across 9 bases. Unmatched junction bases numbered 13, after V lost 0 bases and J lost 13 bases. Germline CDR1 MNHEY, CDR2 SVGEGT. CDR3 size: 16 residues. CDR3 sequence reads: CASSYSGTGYVARQFF. CDR3 in DNA: TGTGCCAGCAGTTACTCTGGGACAGGGTATGTGGCGCGACAGTTCTTC.

This clonotype was seen many times. This sequence joins TRBV28 and TRBJ2-7; D not resolved. CDR1 and CDR2 from the germline V gene are MDHEN and SYDVKM. This CDR3 has 13 residues. V lost 5 bases to trimming and J lost 3 bases, with 11 bases between them. This CDR3 reads CASSPPVIYEQYF. The CDR3 DNA follows: TGTGCCAGCAGTCCACCAGTCATCTACGAGCAGTACTTC. Filled out from reference TRBV28 and TRBJ2-7, the complete variable domain reads DVKVTQSSRYLVKRTGEKVFLECVQDMDHENMFWYRQDPGLGLRLIYFSYDVKMKEKGDIPEGYSVSREKKERFSLILESASTNQTSMYLCASSPPVIYEQYFGPGTRLTVT.

This clonotype came up many times. The chain combines TRBV7-8 with TRBJ1-2; TRBD1 is a possible D gene (6 bases). Germline V gene sequence: CDR1 SGHVS, CDR2 FQNEAQ. There are 14 residues in the CDR3. With 2 bases removed from V and 4 bases from J, the gap between germline ends came to 11 bases. CDR3 sequence: CASSLILGAYGYTF. In DNA form, the CDR3 reads TGTGCCAGCAGCTTAATACTGGGGGCCTATGGCTACACCTTC.